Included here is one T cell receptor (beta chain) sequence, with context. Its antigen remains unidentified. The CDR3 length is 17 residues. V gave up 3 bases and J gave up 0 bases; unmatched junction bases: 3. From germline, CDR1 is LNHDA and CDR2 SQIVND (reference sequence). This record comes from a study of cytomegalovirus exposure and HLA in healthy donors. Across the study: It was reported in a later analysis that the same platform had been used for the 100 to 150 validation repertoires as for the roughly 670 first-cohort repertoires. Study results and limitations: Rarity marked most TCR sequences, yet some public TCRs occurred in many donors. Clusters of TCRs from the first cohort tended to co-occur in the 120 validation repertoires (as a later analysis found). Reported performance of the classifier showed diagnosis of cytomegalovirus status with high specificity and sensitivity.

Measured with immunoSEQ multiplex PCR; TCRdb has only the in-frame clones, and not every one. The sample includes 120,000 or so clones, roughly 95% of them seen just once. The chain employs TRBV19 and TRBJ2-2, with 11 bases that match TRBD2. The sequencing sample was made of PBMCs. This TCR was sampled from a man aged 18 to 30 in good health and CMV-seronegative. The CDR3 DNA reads TGTGCCAGTAGTATGACTAGCGGGACCACGAACACCGGGGAGCTGTTTTTT. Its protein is CASSMTSGTTNTGELFF.